The sample holds one count of the clone carrying this TCR beta chain. Original data processing: Cell counts per sample came from amplifying reference gene primers. The protocol was immunoSEQ multiplex PCR, while the TCRdb copy is restricted to in-frame clones and leaves out a portion. The V and J calls and the clone size are those of that table, but D and trimming were determined from the DNA. The sample carries 100,000 or so clones, 84% recorded once. The sample belongs to a study of blood T cell repertoires in COVID-19. About the study: Acute and convalescent COVID-19 specimens originated in the United States, Italy and Spain. PBMCs, B-cell-depleted T cells, or T cells were the source of the cDNA or gDNA that made up the material.

In germline, CDR1 is SGHKS, CDR2 YYEKEE (reference sequence). The CDR3 is 15 residues long. Trimming took 4 bases from V and 0 from J, leaving 11 bases between them. The receptor comes from a man aged 70 or older with active or convalescent COVID-19. J is TRBJ1-5 and V is TRBV5-5, with unresolved D. The sequencing sample was made of peripheral blood. The CDR3 protein is CASSAGEYSNQPQHF. The CDR3 DNA follows: TGTGCCAGCAGCGCAGGCGAATATAGCAATCAGCCCCAGCATTTT. The whole variable domain, filled in from reference TRBV5-5 and TRBJ1-5, reads DAGVTQSPTHLIKTRGQQVTLRCSPISGHKSVSWYQQVLGQGPQFIFQYYEKEERGRGNFPDRFSARQFPNYSSELNVNALLLGDSALYLCASSAGEYSNQPQHFGDGTRLSIL.